This TCR beta chain was captured in a study of blood T cell repertoires in COVID-19. Looking at the study overall: Material from acute and convalescent COVID-19 was sourced from the United States, Italy and Spain. In each case, the material was cDNA or gDNA derived from T cells, B-cell-depleted T cells, or PBMCs.

Those enrolled in Seattle joined during active infection and were followed longitudinally afterward. Original data processing: By means of reference gene primer amplification, nucleated cell counts were estimated. Some clones are missing from TCRdb's copy, which holds only in-frame ones; the method was immunoSEQ multiplex PCR. V, J and clone size are those of that table, while D and trimming were read from the DNA. This sample has about 180,000 clones, with approximately 90% found just once. Trimming left V 2 bases short and J 7 bases short, with 11 bases between. This CDR3 is 13 amino acids long. In germline, CDR1 is SQVTM, CDR2 ANQGSEA.

This TCR came from a woman between 65 and 79 years old with COVID-19, enrolled during active disease. The chain has TRBV29-1 and TRBJ1-4; a weak D match, TRBD1 (5 bases). What was sequenced was peripheral blood. DNA of the CDR3: TGCAGCGTTGAACGGCAGGGTGGTGAAAAACTGTTTTTT. It yields the protein CSVERQGGEKLFF.